A selection of T cell receptor beta chains follows, all from one sample in a study of post-analysis software for immune sequencing data. TCRdb called the PCR reads again in MiXCR, with one record for every CDR3 protein. This table holds roughly 800,000 distinct CDR3 sequences, 25% to 30% found once. Sequenced material: blood. These receptors all stem from a girl under 18 with multiple sclerosis. CDR3s include the opening cysteine and the closing phenylalanine or tryptophan. A D gene is named only where the DNA matches it firmly. The listing skips clone size in some rows; elsewhere it reads once, few, many or a size class.

len: 15
d_gene: NA
abundance: NA
v_gene: TRBV20-1
j_gene: TRBJ1-4
CDR3nt: TGCAGTGCTAGACCGATCCAGGGGCTGAGTGAAAAACTGTTTTTT
CDR3aa: CSARPIQGLSEKLFF

len: 14
d_gene: NA
abundance: NA
v_gene: TRBV3-1
j_gene: TRBJ2-7
CDR3nt: TGTGCCAGCAGCCATGTTCTATACTCCTACGAGCAGTACTTC
CDR3aa: CASSHVLYSYEQYF

len: 13
d_gene: NA
abundance: few
v_gene: TRBV27
j_gene: TRBJ2-1
CDR3nt: TGTGCCAGCAGTCCCCTAGTCCAGGGGGAGCAGTTCTTC
CDR3aa: CASSPLVQGEQFF

len: 13
d_gene: NA
abundance: NA
v_gene: TRBV2
j_gene: TRBJ2-3
CDR3nt: TGTGCCAGCAACACAAGGGGCGTAGATACGCAGTATTTT
CDR3aa: CASNTRGVDTQYF

len: 17
d_gene: NA
abundance: NA
v_gene: TRBV5-5
j_gene: TRBJ2-2
CDR3nt: TGTGCCAGCAGCTTGGGATTGGGCAGGCTAAACACCGGGGAGCTGTTTTTT
CDR3aa: CASSLGLGRLNTGELFF

len: 15
d_gene: NA
abundance: few
v_gene: TRBV29-1
j_gene: TRBJ1-2
CDR3nt: TGCAGCGTTGACGCCCGGGGGGGTTCTGACTATGGCTACACCTTC
CDR3aa: CSVDARGGSDYGYTF

len: 15
d_gene: TRBD1
abundance: NA
v_gene: TRBV4-1
j_gene: TRBJ1-2
CDR3nt: TGCGCCAGCAGATACCCGGGACAGGGAGACTATGGCTACACCTTC
CDR3aa: CASRYPGQGDYGYTF

len: 13
d_gene: NA
abundance: NA
v_gene: TRBV20-1
j_gene: TRBJ2-2
CDR3nt: TGCAGTGCTAGTCCGGCGAACACCGGGGAGCTGTTTTTT
CDR3aa: CSASPANTGELFF

len: 11
d_gene: NA
abundance: NA
v_gene: TRBV14
j_gene: TRBJ2-5
CDR3nt: TGTGCCAGCAGCTTTCGACAAACCGAGTACTTC
CDR3aa: CASSFRQTEYF

len: 15
d_gene: NA
abundance: few
v_gene: TRBV20-1
j_gene: TRBJ2-4
CDR3nt: TGCAGTGCTAATAGCCCCGGGACAAGCAAAAACATTCAGTACTTC
CDR3aa: CSANSPGTSKNIQYF

len: 18
d_gene: TRBD1
abundance: NA
v_gene: TRBV2
j_gene: TRBJ1-5
CDR3nt: TGTGCCAGCAGTGTTAATCCCGGGACAGGGTTTAGCAATCAGCCCCAGCATTTT
CDR3aa: CASSVNPGTGFSNQPQHF

len: 13
d_gene: TRBD2
abundance: few
v_gene: TRBV6-1
j_gene: TRBJ2-3
CDR3nt: TGTGCCAGCAGTGGACTAGCGGCAGATACGCAGTATTTT
CDR3aa: CASSGLAADTQYF

len: 19
d_gene: TRBD2
abundance: few
v_gene: TRBV10-3
j_gene: TRBJ2-1
CDR3nt: TGTGCCATCAGTGAGCGAAAGCGGGAGGGCCGAGTCTATCACAATGAGCAGTTCTTC
CDR3aa: CAISERKREGRVYHNEQFF

len: 13
d_gene: NA
abundance: few
v_gene: TRBV6-2/TRBV6-3
j_gene: TRBJ1-1
CDR3nt: TGTGCCAGCAGTCTCAGGCCCTCTCTTGAAGCTTTCTTT
CDR3aa: CASSLRPSLEAFF

len: 17
d_gene: NA
abundance: NA
v_gene: TRBV20-1
j_gene: TRBJ2-7
CDR3nt: TGCAGTGCTAGAGACCTTATGAGAGGGGCCTTTAACTACGAGCAGTACTTC
CDR3aa: CSARDLMRGAFNYEQYF

len: 15
d_gene: TRBD2
abundance: few
v_gene: TRBV27
j_gene: TRBJ2-3
CDR3nt: TGTGCCAGCAGCCCCAACGGACTAGCCTGGGATACGCAGTATTTT
CDR3aa: CASSPNGLAWDTQYF

len: 14
d_gene: NA
abundance: few
v_gene: TRBV7-9
j_gene: TRBJ2-5
CDR3nt: TGTGCCAGCAGCCGGACGGACAGACAAGAGACCCAGTACTTC
CDR3aa: CASSRTDRQETQYF

len: 17
d_gene: TRBD1
abundance: many
v_gene: TRBV7-8
j_gene: TRBJ2-3
CDR3nt: TGTGCCAGCAGCTTATTACCGTCACAGGGGAGCACAGATACGCAGTATTTT
CDR3aa: CASSLLPSQGSTDTQYF

len: 15
d_gene: TRBD1
abundance: few
v_gene: TRBV12-3/TRBV12-4
j_gene: TRBJ2-3
CDR3nt: TGTGCCAGCAGTCAAGACAGGGGAGGTACAGATACGCAGTATTTT
CDR3aa: CASSQDRGGTDTQYF

len: 15
d_gene: TRBD2
abundance: few
v_gene: TRBV20-1
j_gene: TRBJ2-7
CDR3nt: TGCAGTGCTGAAGGCGGGGAGGGGTCCTACAATGAGCAGTACTTC
CDR3aa: CSAEGGEGSYNEQYF

len: 14
d_gene: TRBD1
abundance: many
v_gene: TRBV29-1
j_gene: TRBJ2-5
CDR3nt: TGCAGCGTTGACGGGGCAGGGGGTCAAGAGACCCAGTACTTC
CDR3aa: CSVDGAGGQETQYF

len: 15
d_gene: NA
abundance: few
v_gene: TRBV6-2/TRBV6-3
j_gene: TRBJ2-1
CDR3nt: TGTGCCAGCAGTTATCGGCAGAGCTCCTACAATGAGCAGTTCTTC
CDR3aa: CASSYRQSSYNEQFF

len: 12
d_gene: NA
abundance: many
v_gene: TRBV25-1
j_gene: TRBJ2-1
CDR3nt: TGTGCCAGCAGGGGCTCCTACAATGAGCAGTTCTTC
CDR3aa: CASRGSYNEQFF

len: 18
d_gene: NA
abundance: NA
v_gene: TRBV4-1
j_gene: TRBJ2-5
CDR3nt: TGCGCCAGCAGCCAAGATTCTGGAGCCTGGAGGGTTCGAGAGACCCAGTACTTC
CDR3aa: CASSQDSGAWRVRETQYF

len: 16
d_gene: TRBD1
abundance: NA
v_gene: TRBV20-1
j_gene: TRBJ1-2
CDR3nt: TGCAGTGCTAGAGTTCCGCTTCCCGGGACAGGATATGGCTACACCTTC
CDR3aa: CSARVPLPGTGYGYTF

len: 18
d_gene: NA
abundance: NA
v_gene: TRBV6-2/TRBV6-3
j_gene: TRBJ2-2
CDR3nt: TGTGCCAGCAGTAAGACAGGCCGCCTAAGCACGAACACCGGGGAGCTGTTTTTT
CDR3aa: CASSKTGRLSTNTGELFF

len: 14
d_gene: NA
abundance: NA
v_gene: TRBV20-1
j_gene: TRBJ2-7
CDR3nt: TGCAGTGCTAGTCCGGGAACGAGATCCTACGAGCAGTACTTC
CDR3aa: CSASPGTRSYEQYF

len: 13
d_gene: NA
abundance: NA
v_gene: TRBV20-1
j_gene: TRBJ2-1
CDR3nt: TGCAGTGGGGTCGGGAGCGCCTACAATGAGCAGTTCTTC
CDR3aa: CSGVGSAYNEQFF

len: 14
d_gene: NA
abundance: NA
v_gene: TRBV12-3/TRBV12-4
j_gene: TRBJ2-1
CDR3nt: TGTGCCAGCAGTCATCCGGGGAACTACAATGAGCAGTTCTTC
CDR3aa: CASSHPGNYNEQFF

len: 16
d_gene: NA
abundance: few
v_gene: TRBV6-1
j_gene: TRBJ1-2
CDR3nt: TGTGCCAGCAGTGAAGATCGATGGAGTGCTTACTATGGCTACACCTTC
CDR3aa: CASSEDRWSAYYGYTF

len: 14
d_gene: TRBD2
abundance: many
v_gene: TRBV10-3
j_gene: TRBJ2-3
CDR3nt: TGTGCCATCAGCTTAGGGAGGGGCACAGATACGCAGTATTTT
CDR3aa: CAISLGRGTDTQYF

len: 13
d_gene: NA
abundance: NA
v_gene: TRBV9
j_gene: TRBJ1-2
CDR3nt: TGTGCCAGCACAAGGGCCTCGGCCAATGGCTACACCTTC
CDR3aa: CASTRASANGYTF

len: 14
d_gene: TRBD1
abundance: NA
v_gene: TRBV12-3/TRBV12-4
j_gene: TRBJ2-5
CDR3nt: TGTGCCAGCAGTCCCGGGACAGCCGGTGAGACCCAGTACTTC
CDR3aa: CASSPGTAGETQYF

len: 12
d_gene: NA
abundance: few
v_gene: TRBV29-1
j_gene: TRBJ1-2
CDR3nt: TGCAGCACCCCGGACGGTTTCTATGGCTACACCTTC
CDR3aa: CSTPDGFYGYTF